This T cell receptor beta chain was sequenced during a study of T cell repertoires in ileal Crohn's disease. General observations from the study: All patients with clonality above 26.8% had endoscopic recurrence. Compared with non-smokers, active smokers at surgery showed more clonal expansions. Mucosal expansions were suggested to be mainly CD8 T cells.

The CDR3 loop spans 14 amino acids. V lost 3 bases and J lost 5; bases outside the gene matches: 6. The V gene's germline CDR1 is KGHSH and CDR2 LQKENI. TCRB immunosequencing input was roughly 500 nanograms of biopsy DNA per sample. The data were produced by immunoSEQ multiplex PCR, yet TCRdb's version contains in-frame clones alone and is incomplete. In the table there are approximately 8,200 clones, 96% of which are singletons. Concerning this clone itself: Its specificity is not known.

Sequencing was performed on ileal tissue. The sequence came from an adult with Crohn's disease. This rearrangement joins TRBV18 to TRBJ1-1; 7 nucleotides match TRBD1. CDR3 residues: CASSPRDRVTEAFF. CDR3 bases: TGTGCCAGCTCACCGCGAGACAGGGTAACTGAAGCTTTCTTT.